The 26 T cell receptor beta chains below come from one sample, sequenced in a study of T cell responses to AZD1222 COVID-19 vaccine. TCRdb keeps only in-frame clones here, not all; method: immunoSEQ multiplex PCR. The data contain around 150,000 clones, roughly nine tenths of them seen just once; the ten biggest clones take up less than 1.5%. This sample comprised peripheral blood, obtained 28 days after the second AZD1222 dose. All receptors come from an adult who received the AZD1222 COVID-19 vaccine.

The V and J genes are TRBV6-6 and TRBJ2-7, with TRBD2 matching over 12 bases. The CDR3 runs to 13 residues. After removal of 3 bases from V and 8 bases from J, the junction contained 2 bases not matched to a gene. Germline V lookup: CDR1 MNHNY, CDR2 SVGAGI (reference sequence). CDR3 sequence: CASSYTSGGQQYF. Written as DNA, the CDR3 is TGTGCCAGCAGTTATACTAGCGGGGGGCAGCAGTACTTC.

The chain employs TRBV18 and TRBJ2-5; 12 bases fit TRBD2. CDR1 and CDR2 from the germline V gene are KGHSH and LQKENI. This CDR3 is built from 16 residues. Losses at the gene ends were 3 bases for V and 6 bases for J; bases not matched to a gene: 8. The CDR3 nucleotides read TGTGCCAGCTCACCTGAGACTAGCGGGGGAGGCCAGACCCAGTACTTC. Translating gives CASSPETSGGGQTQYF.

CDR3 amino acids: CASSSSYYEQYF. As DNA, the CDR3 is TGTGCCAGCAGCTCCAGTTACTACGAGCAGTACTTC. V gene TRBV7-9 combines with J gene TRBJ2-7; D unclear. V lost 4 bases and J 3 bases, leaving 7 bases between the germline ends. The CDR3 loop spans 12 amino acids. The germline CDR1 and CDR2 sequences are SEHNR and FQNEAQ (reference sequence).

The chain couples TRBV6-2 or TRBV6-3 to TRBJ2-6; 7 bases align to TRBD1. J lost 0 bases, V lost 5 bases, and 4 bases had no gene match. The CDR3 has 16 amino acids. CDR1 is MNHEY, CDR2 SVGEGT, per germline. CDR3 loop: CASSRQGTSGANVLTF. The CDR3 region has the DNA TGTGCCAGCAGTCGACAGGGCACCTCTGGGGCCAACGTCCTGACTTTC.

The chain couples TRBV7-8 to TRBJ1-2; D may be TRBD1 (6 bases). Germline V gene lookup returns CDR1 SGHVS and CDR2 FQNEAQ. The CDR3 has 13 amino acids. With 4 bases removed from V and 8 bases from J, the gap between germline ends came to 14 bases. The DNA of the CDR3 is TGTGCCAGCAGCTCCAGGACAGTTCTCGGCTACACCTTC. It is translated as CASSSRTVLGYTF.

The J gene is TRBJ1-2, the V gene TRBV7-6; 8 bases align to TRBD1. The ends lost 5 bases at V and 1 base at J; junction bases unmatched: 6. The CDR3 loop spans 15 amino acids. Per the germline V gene, CDR1 is SGHVS and CDR2 is FNYEAQ. CDR3 protein: CASSPRDRSNYGYTF. CDR3 nucleotides: TGTGCCAGCAGCCCTCGGGACAGGAGTAACTATGGCTACACCTTC.

The genes are TRBV20-1 and TRBJ2-3, with D possibly matching TRBD2 (6 bases). The CDR3 has 16 residues. The germline gives CDR1 DFQATT, CDR2 SNEGSKA (reference sequence). V was clipped by 3 bases and J by 2 bases, with 18 bases between them. Here the CDR3 DNA reads TGCAGTGCTAGTTTTTTCTACGGCGGGACCACAGATACGCAGTATTTT. It yields the protein CSASFFYGGTTDTQYF.

Details on this clone: The sample contains more than one DNA sequence encoding this CDR3. The rearrangement uses TRBV7-3 and TRBJ1-2, with TRBD1 matching over 8 bases. J lost 6 bases, V lost 5 bases, and 5 bases had no gene match. There are 13 residues in the CDR3. CDR1 is SGHTA and CDR2 is FQGTGA in the germline V gene. The DNA for the CDR3 is TGTGCCAGCAGCCCACAGGGGGGGGATGGCTACACCTTC. Translated, it gives CASSPQGGDGYTF.

This clone appeared a single time. V and J are TRBV10-3 and TRBJ1-2; D uncertain. The CDR3 consists of 15 residues. V dropped 4 bases and J dropped 0 bases, with 12 bases sitting between them. Germline V CDR1 and CDR2: ENHRY, SYGVKD. The DNA for the CDR3 is TGTGCCATCAGTGCAGGCCAGTACTCTAACTATGGCTACACCTTC. Protein product: CAISAGQYSNYGYTF.

The chain recombines TRBV9 with TRBJ1-1; 7 bases line up with TRBD1. Germline-derived CDR1 and CDR2 are SGDLS and YYNGEE. The length of the CDR3 is 15 residues. The ends lost 5 bases at V and 5 bases at J; junction bases unmatched: 12. CDR3 sequence (DNA): TGTGCCAGCAGACCCGGAATGACAGGGAGGACTGAAGCTTTCTTT. Translation: CASRPGMTGRTEAFF.

The CDR3 DNA reads as TGCAGCGTTGGGTTTGTCGTTGGGAACACTGAAGCTTTCTTT. The encoded protein is CSVGFVVGNTEAFF. This sequence joins TRBV29-1 and TRBJ1-1; D is unresolved. This CDR3 is built from 14 residues. Germline V lookup: CDR1 SQVTM, CDR2 ANQGSEA. Deletions cut 4 bases from V and 1 base from J, with 13 bases between.

The CDR3 nucleotides are TGTGCCAGCAGCTTGGGGGGGATACCGGGCTATGGCTACACCTTC. Translation gives CASSLGGIPGYGYTF. The chain links TRBV5-4 to TRBJ1-2; D is possibly TRBD1 (5 bases). V shed 0 bases and J shed 4 bases, with 13 bases lying between them. CDR3 length equals 15 residues. Germline CDR1 is SGHNT and CDR2 is YYREEE (reference sequence).

The chain couples TRBV5-1 to TRBJ2-3, with D possibly matching TRBD2 (5 bases). Trimming shortened V by 4 bases and J by 1 base, and 10 bases separated the two germline ends. The CDR3 spans 14 residues. Germline loops: CDR1 SGHRS, CDR2 YFSETQ. The CDR3 sequence is CASSPLGGTDTQYF. In nucleotides, the CDR3 is TGCGCCAGCAGCCCCCTCGGGGGCACAGATACGCAGTATTTT.

The rearrangement links TRBV28 to TRBJ1-5; D is uncertain. The CDR3 has 14 residues. V was cut by 5 bases and J by 2 bases, with 10 bases left in between. Per the germline V gene, CDR1 is MDHEN and CDR2 is SYDVKM. Written as DNA, the CDR3 is TGTGCCAGCAGTCAAAAGTGGGGCAATCAGCCCCAGCATTTT. This codes for CASSQKWGNQPQHF.

The chain uses TRBV7-3 and TRBJ2-2; D gene unclear. This CDR3 is built from 14 residues. The germline V and J ends were trimmed by 5 bases and 6 bases, with 13 bases remaining between them. Germline V CDR1 and CDR2: SGHTA, FQGTGA. The DNA of the CDR3 is TGTGCCAGCAGCCCCCGAGGAGCGTCCGGGGAGCTGTTTTTT. Amino acids: CASSPRGASGELFF. Filled out from reference TRBV7-3 and TRBJ2-2, the complete variable domain reads GAGVSQTPSNKVTEKGKYVELRCDPISGHTALYWYRQSLGQGPEFLIYFQGTGAADDSGLPNDRFFAVRPEGSVSTLKIQRTERGDSAVYLCASSPRGASGELFFGEGSRLTVL.

The chain uses TRBV28 and TRBJ1-4; 7 bases line up with TRBD1. Germline CDR1 and CDR2: MDHEN and SYDVKM. With 5 bases clipped from V and 4 bases from J, the junction kept 7 bases outside the gene matches. The CDR3 extends over 15 amino acids. The CDR3 DNA is TGTGCCAGCAGTATTCCGGGGACAGATAATGAAAAACTGTTTTTT. Amino acid sequence: CASSIPGTDNEKLFF.

The chain joins TRBV28 to TRBJ1-1; no definite D call. The CDR3 runs to 12 residues. The germline V gene encodes CDR1 MDHEN and CDR2 SYDVKM. Trimming stripped 5 bases from V and 1 base from J, with 5 bases between. In DNA, the CDR3 is TGTGCCAGCAGTCCCTGGAACACTGAAGCTTTCTTT. Its protein is CASSPWNTEAFF.

The V and J genes are TRBV4-2 and TRBJ1-2; D remains unclear. With 1 base removed from V and 2 bases from J, the gap between germline ends came to 14 bases. This CDR3 contains 16 residues. Germline V lookup: CDR1 LGHNA, CDR2 YNFKEQ. CDR3 in DNA: TGTGCCAGCAGCCAAGTGCTTGCGAGGAGCAACTATGGCTACACCTTC. Its translation is CASSQVLARSNYGYTF.

This rearrangement joins TRBV5-1 to TRBJ1-6; D remains unclear. V lost 9 bases and J lost 5, with 12 bases in between. The CDR3 consists of 13 residues. Germline assignment: CDR1 SGHRS and CDR2 YFSETQ. CDR3 nucleotide sequence: TGCGCCACCCGAGACGAGAATAATTCACCCCTCCACTTT. Encoded protein: CATRDENNSPLHF.

This rearrangement joins TRBV19 to TRBJ2-7; D is ambiguous. Germline CDR1 LNHDA, CDR2 SQIVND (reference sequence). The CDR3 has 11 residues. Trimming removed 3 bases from V and 5 bases from J, with 5 bases in between. The CDR3: CASSMGNEQYF. CDR3 DNA sequence: TGTGCCAGTAGTATGGGTAACGAGCAGTACTTC.

The chain combines TRBV6-6 with TRBJ2-1; 8 bases match TRBD1. The V segment lost 2 bases and the J segment 8 bases; nucleotides outside the gene matches: 11. Per the germline V gene, CDR1 is MNHNY and CDR2 is SVGAGI (reference sequence). There are 16 residues in the CDR3. The CDR3 here is CASSYPATDRGDEQFF. Here the CDR3 DNA reads TGTGCCAGCAGTTACCCCGCAACCGACAGGGGCGATGAGCAGTTCTTC.

CDR3 nucleotides: TGTGCCAGCAGGAGCAGGAATTCACCCCTCCACTTT. It yields the protein CASRSRNSPLHF. The V gene is TRBV12-3 or TRBV12-4, the J gene TRBJ1-6; no reliable D call. The CDR3 sequence is 12 residues long. V lost 6 bases and J 7 bases, leaving 7 bases between the germline ends.

This rearrangement joins TRBV5-4 to TRBJ1-1; D gene ambiguous. The V end lost 0 bases, the J end lost 0 bases, and 9 bases lay between the germline ends. In germline, CDR1 is SGHNT, CDR2 YYREEE (reference sequence). This CDR3 has 15 amino acids. CDR3 sequence reads: CASSLAGGLNTEAFF. The CDR3 nucleotides read TGTGCCAGCAGCTTGGCCGGAGGGTTGAACACTGAAGCTTTCTTT.

The gene calls are TRBV27 and TRBJ1-5; 9 nucleotides line up with TRBD1. Unmatched junction bases numbered 4, after V lost 6 bases and J lost 1 base. Germline V lookup: CDR1 MNHEY, CDR2 SMNVEV (reference sequence). CDR3 length: 15 amino acids. CDR3 nucleotides: TGTGCCAGCAGCCCGGACAGGGGCAGCAATCAGCCCCAGCATTTT. It yields the protein CASSPDRGSNQPQHF.

This chain connects TRBV5-6 to TRBJ2-7; unclear D gene. The V end lost 2 bases, the J end lost 6 bases, and 18 bases lay between the germline ends. Germline CDR1 reads SGHDT; CDR2 reads YYEEEE. This CDR3 region has 15 residues. Here the CDR3 reads CASSFSGVRSGEQYF. Written as DNA, the CDR3 is TGTGCCAGCAGCTTCTCTGGGGTTAGATCGGGCGAGCAGTACTTC.

The rearrangement joins TRBV1 to TRBJ1-6; whether TRBD1, the table's D call, matches the DNA was not checked. TRBV1 is given as a pseudogene. CDR3 size: 17 residues. CDR3 DNA: TGCACCAGCAGCCAACTAGGACAGGGGGCGGGTGGATCACCCCTCCACTTT. It specifies CTSSQLGQGAGGSPLHF.